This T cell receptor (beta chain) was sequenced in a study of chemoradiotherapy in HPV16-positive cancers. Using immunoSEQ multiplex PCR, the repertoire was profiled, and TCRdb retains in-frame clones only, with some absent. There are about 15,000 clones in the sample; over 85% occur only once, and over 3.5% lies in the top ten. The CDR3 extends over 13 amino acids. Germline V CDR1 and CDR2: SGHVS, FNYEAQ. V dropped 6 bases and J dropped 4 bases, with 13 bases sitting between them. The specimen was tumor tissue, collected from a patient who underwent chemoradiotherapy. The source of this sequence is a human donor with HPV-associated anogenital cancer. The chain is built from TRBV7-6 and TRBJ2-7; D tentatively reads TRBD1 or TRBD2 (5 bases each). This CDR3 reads CASSRDGDYEQYF. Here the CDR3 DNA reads TGTGCCAGCAGTCGGGACGGAGATTACGAGCAGTACTTC.